Sequencing of this TCR beta chain was carried out in a study of T cell responses to AZD1222 COVID-19 vaccine. Regarding the study as a whole: The study identified only a handful of AZD1222 recipients as seropositive at baseline.

The germline gives CDR1 SGDLS, CDR2 YYNGEE. The CDR3 spans 15 residues. With 0 bases clipped from V and 1 base from J, the junction kept 3 bases outside the gene matches. Only in-frame clones appear in the TCRdb table, and some are missing; sequencing was by immunoSEQ multiplex PCR. The data contain 150,000 to 200,000 clones, more than 85% of them singletons. With regard to this clone: Its target is not known.

This chain joins TRBV9 and TRBJ2-7; TRBD2 matches at 8 bases. The specimen was peripheral blood, collected 28 days after the second AZD1222 dose. The receptor was derived from an adult who received the AZD1222 COVID-19 vaccine. CDR3 nucleotide sequence: TGTGCCAGCAGCGTAGGGGCGGGAGGTTCCTACGAGCAGTACTTC. Its protein is CASSVGAGGSYEQYF. The complete variable domain, with remaining parts taken from reference TRBV9 and TRBJ2-7, reads DSGVTQTPKHLITATGQRVTLRCSPRSGDLSVYWYQQSLDQGLQFLIQYYNGEERAKGNILERFSAQQFPDLHSELNLSSLELGDSALYFCASSVGAGGSYEQYFGPGTRLTVT.